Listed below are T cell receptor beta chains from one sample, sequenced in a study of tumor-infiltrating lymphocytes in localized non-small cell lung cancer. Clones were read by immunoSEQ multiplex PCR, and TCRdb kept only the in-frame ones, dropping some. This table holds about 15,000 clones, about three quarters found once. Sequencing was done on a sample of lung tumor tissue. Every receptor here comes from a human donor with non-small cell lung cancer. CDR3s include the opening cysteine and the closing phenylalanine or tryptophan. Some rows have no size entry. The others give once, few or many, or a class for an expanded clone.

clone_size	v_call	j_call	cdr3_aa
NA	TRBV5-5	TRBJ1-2	CASSLGGADNYGYTF
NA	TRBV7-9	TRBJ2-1	CASSSLSSGIDEQFF
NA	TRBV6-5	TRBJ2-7	CASSYSDPPYEQYF
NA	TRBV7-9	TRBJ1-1	CASSLAQKEEAFF
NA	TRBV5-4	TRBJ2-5	CASGYQETLYF
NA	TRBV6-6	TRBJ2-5	CASRSRDGETQYF
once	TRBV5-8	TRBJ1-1	CASSFFGGSRRTEAFF
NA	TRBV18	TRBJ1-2	CASSPPRVDGYTF
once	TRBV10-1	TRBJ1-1	CATQLQSNTEAFF
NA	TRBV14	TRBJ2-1	CASSQDVTGTYNEQFF
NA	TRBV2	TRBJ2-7	CASRDKSFSYEQYF
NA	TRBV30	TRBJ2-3	CARGGGGPADTQYF
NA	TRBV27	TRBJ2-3	CATYLDRRLPDTQYF
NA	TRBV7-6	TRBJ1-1	CASSPDRFRTEAFF
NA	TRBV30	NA	CAWSVLRGLAGGRPTYEQYF
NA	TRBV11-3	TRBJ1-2	CASSLDRALTFF
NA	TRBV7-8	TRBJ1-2	CASSRMDRTYGYTF
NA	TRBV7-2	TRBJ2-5	CASSGSSGRIETQYF
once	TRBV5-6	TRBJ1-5	CASSRTGDHQPQHF